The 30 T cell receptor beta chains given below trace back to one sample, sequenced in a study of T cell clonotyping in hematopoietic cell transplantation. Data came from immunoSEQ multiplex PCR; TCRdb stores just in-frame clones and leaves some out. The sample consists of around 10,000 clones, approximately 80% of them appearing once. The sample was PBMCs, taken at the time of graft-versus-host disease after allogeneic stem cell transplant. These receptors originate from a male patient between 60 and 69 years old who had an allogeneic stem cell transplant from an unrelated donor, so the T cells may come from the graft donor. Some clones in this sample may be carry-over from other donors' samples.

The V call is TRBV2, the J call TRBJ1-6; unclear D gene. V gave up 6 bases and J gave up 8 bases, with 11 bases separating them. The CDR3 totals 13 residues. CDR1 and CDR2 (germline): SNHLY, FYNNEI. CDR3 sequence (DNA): TGTGCCAGCAGGTCTTTGAGGGATTCACCCCTCCACTTT. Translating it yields CASRSLRDSPLHF. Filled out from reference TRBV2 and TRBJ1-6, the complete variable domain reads EPEVTQTPSHQVTQMGQEVILRCVPISNHLYFYWYRQILGQKVEFLVSFYNNEISEKSEIFDDQFSVERPDGSNFTLKIRSTKLEDSAMYFCASRSLRDSPLHFGNGTRLTVT.

The CDR3 sequence: CASSIVGGSQPQHF. The CDR3 DNA reads TGTGCCAGTAGTATAGTCGGAGGGAGTCAGCCCCAGCATTTT. This chain links TRBV19 with TRBJ1-5, with no clear D. This CDR3 comprises 14 residues. V lost 1 base and J 6 bases, leaving 10 bases between the germline ends. Germline assignment: CDR1 LNHDA and CDR2 SQIVND (reference sequence). The entire variable domain, with the rest obtained from reference TRBV19 and TRBJ1-5, is as follows: DGGITQSPKYLFRKEGQNVTLSCEQNLNHDAMYWYRQDPGQGLRLIYYSQIVNDFQKGDIAEGYSVSREKKESFPLTVTSAQKNPTAFYLCASSIVGGSQPQHFGDGTRLSIL.

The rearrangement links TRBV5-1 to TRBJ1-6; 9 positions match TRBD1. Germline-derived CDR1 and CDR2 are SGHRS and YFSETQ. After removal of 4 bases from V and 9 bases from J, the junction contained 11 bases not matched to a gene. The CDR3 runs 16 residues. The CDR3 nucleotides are TGCGCCAGCAGCCAAACGGCGACAGGGGGTTTTTCACCCCTCCACTTT. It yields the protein CASSQTATGGFSPLHF.

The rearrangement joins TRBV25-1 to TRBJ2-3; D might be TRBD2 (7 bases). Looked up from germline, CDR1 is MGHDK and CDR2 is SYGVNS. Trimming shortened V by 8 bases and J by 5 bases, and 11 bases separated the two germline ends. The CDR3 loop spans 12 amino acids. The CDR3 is CASGGAIDTQYF. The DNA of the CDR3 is TGTGCCAGCGGGGGGGCGATAGATACGCAGTATTTT.

CDR3 in amino acids: CASSGRGASSYNSPLHF. In DNA form, the CDR3 reads TGTGCCAGCAGCGGAAGGGGTGCGAGCTCCTATAATTCACCCCTCCACTTT. J is TRBJ1-6 and V is TRBV5-6; D is possibly TRBD1 (5 bases). Trimming cost V 4 bases and J 0 bases, with 14 bases left between them. The CDR3 is made up of 17 amino acids. Germline values: CDR1 SGHDT, CDR2 YYEEEE.

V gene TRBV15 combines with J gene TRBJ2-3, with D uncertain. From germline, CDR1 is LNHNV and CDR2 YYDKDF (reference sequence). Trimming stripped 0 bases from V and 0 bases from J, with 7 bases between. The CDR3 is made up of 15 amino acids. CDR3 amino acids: CATSRERSSTDTQYF. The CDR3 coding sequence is TGTGCCACCAGCAGAGAACGATCTAGCACAGATACGCAGTATTTT. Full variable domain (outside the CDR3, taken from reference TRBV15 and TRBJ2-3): DAMVIQNPRYQVTQFGKPVTLSCSQTLNHNVMYWYQQKSSQAPKLLFHYYDKDFNNEADTPDNFQSRRPNTSFCFLDIRSPGLGDTAMYLCATSRERSSTDTQYFGPGTRLTVL.

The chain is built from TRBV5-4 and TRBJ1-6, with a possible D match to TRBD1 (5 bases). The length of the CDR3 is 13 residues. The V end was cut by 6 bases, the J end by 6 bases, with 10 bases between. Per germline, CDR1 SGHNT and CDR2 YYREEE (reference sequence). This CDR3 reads CASNRDSNSPLHF. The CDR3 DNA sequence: TGTGCCAGCAACCGCGACAGTAATTCACCCCTCCACTTT.

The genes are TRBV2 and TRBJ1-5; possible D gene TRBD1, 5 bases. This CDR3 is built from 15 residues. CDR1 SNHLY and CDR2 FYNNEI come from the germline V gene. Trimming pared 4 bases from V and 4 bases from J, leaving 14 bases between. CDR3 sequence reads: CASSVEEGRNQPQHF. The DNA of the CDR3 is TGTGCCAGCAGTGTAGAAGAGGGGCGAAATCAGCCCCAGCATTTT. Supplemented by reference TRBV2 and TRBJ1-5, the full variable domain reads EPEVTQTPSHQVTQMGQEVILRCVPISNHLYFYWYRQILGQKVEFLVSFYNNEISEKSEIFDDQFSVERPDGSNFTLKIRSTKLEDSAMYFCASSVEEGRNQPQHFGDGTRLSIL.

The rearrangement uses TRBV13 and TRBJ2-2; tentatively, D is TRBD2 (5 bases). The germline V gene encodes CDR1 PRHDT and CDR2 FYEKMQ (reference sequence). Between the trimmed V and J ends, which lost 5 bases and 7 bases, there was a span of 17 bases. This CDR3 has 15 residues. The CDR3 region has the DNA TGTGCCAGCAGCCCCCCGCCGGGGATGGACGGGGAGCTGTTTTTT. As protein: CASSPPPGMDGELFF.

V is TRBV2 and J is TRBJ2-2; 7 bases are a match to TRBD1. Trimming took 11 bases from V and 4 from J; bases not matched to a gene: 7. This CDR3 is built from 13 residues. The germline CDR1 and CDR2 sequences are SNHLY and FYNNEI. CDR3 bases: TGTGCCTCGACAGGGTGGGCCACCGGGGAGCTGTTTTTT. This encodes CASTGWATGELFF.

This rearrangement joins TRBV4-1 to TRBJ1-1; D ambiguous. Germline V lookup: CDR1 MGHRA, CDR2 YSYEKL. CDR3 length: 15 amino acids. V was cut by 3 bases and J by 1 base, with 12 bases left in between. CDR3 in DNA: TGCGCCAGCAGCCAGCCACGCCGGGGGAACACTGAAGCTTTCTTT. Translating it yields CASSQPRRGNTEAFF.

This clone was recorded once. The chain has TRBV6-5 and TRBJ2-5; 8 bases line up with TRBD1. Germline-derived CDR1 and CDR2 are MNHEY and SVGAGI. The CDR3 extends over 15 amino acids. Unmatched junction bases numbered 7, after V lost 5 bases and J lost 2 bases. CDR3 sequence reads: CASSPPTGGQETQYF. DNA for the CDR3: TGTGCCAGCAGTCCACCAACAGGGGGGCAAGAGACCCAGTACTTC.

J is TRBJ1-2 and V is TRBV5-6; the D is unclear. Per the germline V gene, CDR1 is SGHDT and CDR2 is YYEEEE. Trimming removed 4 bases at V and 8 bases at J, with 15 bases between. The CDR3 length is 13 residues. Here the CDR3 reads CASSEVVGSGYTF. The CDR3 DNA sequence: TGTGCCAGCAGCGAGGTAGTTGGGTCCGGCTACACCTTC. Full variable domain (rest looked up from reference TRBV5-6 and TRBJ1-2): DAGVTQSPTHLIKTRGQQVTLRCSPKSGHDTVSWYQQALGQGPQFIFQYYEEEERQRGNFPDRFSGHQFPNYSSELNVNALLLGDSALYLCASSEVVGSGYTFGSGTRLTVV.

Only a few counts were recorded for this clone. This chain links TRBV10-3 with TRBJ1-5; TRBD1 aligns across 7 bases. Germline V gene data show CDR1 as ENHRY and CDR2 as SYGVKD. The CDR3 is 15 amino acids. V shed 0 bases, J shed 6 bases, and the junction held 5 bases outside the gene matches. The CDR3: CAISESTGVSQPQHF. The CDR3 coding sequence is TGTGCCATCAGTGAGTCAACAGGGGTATCTCAGCCCCAGCATTTT.

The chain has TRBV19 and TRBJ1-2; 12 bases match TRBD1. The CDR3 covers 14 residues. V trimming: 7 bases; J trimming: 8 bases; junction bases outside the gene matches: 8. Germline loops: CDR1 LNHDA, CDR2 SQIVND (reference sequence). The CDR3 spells CASTKGQGARGYTF. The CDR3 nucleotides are TGTGCCAGTACAAAGGGACAGGGGGCGCGCGGCTACACCTTC.

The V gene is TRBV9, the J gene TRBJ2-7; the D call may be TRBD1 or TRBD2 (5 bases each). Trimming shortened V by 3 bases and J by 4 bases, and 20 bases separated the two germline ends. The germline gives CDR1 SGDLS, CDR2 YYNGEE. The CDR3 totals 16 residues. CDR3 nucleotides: TGTGCCAGCAGCGCGGGACCCCAACGGGGCCCGTACGAGCAGTACTTC. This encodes CASSAGPQRGPYEQYF.

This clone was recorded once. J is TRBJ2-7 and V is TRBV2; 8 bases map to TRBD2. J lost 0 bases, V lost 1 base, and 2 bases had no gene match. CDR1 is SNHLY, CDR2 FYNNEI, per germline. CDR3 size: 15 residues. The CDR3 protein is CASSEGGGPSYEQYF. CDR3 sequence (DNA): TGTGCCAGCAGTGAAGGCGGGGGGCCCTCCTACGAGCAGTACTTC.

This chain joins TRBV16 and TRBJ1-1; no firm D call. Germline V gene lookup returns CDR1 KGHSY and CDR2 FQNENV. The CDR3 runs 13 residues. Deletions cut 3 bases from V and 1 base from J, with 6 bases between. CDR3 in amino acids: CASSQTGNTEAFF. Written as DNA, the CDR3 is TGTGCCAGCAGCCAGACGGGGAACACTGAAGCTTTCTTT.

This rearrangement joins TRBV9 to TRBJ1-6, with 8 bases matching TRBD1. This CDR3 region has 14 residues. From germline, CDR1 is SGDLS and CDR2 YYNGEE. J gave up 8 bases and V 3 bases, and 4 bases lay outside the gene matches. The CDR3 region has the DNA TGTGCCAGCAGCGCAGGACAGGGTCATTCACCCCTCCACTTT. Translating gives CASSAGQGHSPLHF.

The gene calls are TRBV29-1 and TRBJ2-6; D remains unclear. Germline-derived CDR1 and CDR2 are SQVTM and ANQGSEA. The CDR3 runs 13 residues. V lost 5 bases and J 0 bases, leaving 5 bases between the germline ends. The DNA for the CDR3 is TGCAGCGTTTACGGCTCTGGGGCCAACGTCCTGACTTTC. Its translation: CSVYGSGANVLTF.

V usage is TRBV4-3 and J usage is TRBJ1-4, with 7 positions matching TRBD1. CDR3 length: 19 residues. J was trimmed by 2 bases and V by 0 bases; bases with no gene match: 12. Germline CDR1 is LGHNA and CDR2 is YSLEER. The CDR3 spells CASSQEFATGKATNEKLFF. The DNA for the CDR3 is TGCGCCAGCAGCCAAGAATTCGCGACAGGGAAGGCTACTAATGAAAAACTGTTTTTT.

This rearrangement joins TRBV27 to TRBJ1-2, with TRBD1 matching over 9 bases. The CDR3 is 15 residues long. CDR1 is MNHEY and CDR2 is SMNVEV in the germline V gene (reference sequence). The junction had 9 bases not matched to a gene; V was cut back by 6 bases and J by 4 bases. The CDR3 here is CASRQGALGGYGYTF. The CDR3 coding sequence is TGTGCCAGCAGACAGGGGGCGTTAGGAGGCTATGGCTACACCTTC.

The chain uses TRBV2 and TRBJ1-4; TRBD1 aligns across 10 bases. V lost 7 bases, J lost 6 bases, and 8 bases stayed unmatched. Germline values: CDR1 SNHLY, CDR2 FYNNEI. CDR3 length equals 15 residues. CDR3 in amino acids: CASNPLTGGYEKLFF. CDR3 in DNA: TGTGCCAGCAACCCACTGACAGGGGGCTATGAAAAACTGTTTTTT. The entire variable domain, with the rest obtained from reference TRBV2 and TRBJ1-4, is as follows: EPEVTQTPSHQVTQMGQEVILRCVPISNHLYFYWYRQILGQKVEFLVSFYNNEISEKSEIFDDQFSVERPDGSNFTLKIRSTKLEDSAMYFCASNPLTGGYEKLFFGSGTQLSVL.

Here the CDR3 reads CASSLNWNSNEQFF. In DNA form, the CDR3 reads TGCGCCAGCAGCTTGAACTGGAACAGCAATGAGCAGTTCTTC. This chain connects TRBV5-1 to TRBJ2-1; D call uncertain. Germline CDR1 is SGHRS and CDR2 is YFSETQ. CDR3 length equals 14 residues. V lost 1 base, J lost 6 bases, and 11 bases lay in between.

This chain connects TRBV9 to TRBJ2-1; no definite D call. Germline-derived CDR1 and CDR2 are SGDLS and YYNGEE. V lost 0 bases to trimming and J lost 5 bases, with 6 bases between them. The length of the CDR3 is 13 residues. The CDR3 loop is CASSVGSHNEQFF. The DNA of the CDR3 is TGTGCCAGCAGCGTAGGATCTCACAATGAGCAGTTCTTC.

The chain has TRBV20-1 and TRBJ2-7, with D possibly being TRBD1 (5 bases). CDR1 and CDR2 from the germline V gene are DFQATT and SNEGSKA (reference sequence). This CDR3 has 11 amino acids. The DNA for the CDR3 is TGCAGCGTTGAAGTGGGGCCCGAGCAGTACTTC. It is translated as CSVEVGPEQYF.

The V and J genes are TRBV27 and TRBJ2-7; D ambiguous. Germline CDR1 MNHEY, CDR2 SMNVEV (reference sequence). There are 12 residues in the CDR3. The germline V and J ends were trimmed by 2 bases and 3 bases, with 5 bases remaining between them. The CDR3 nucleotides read TGTGCCAGCAGTTTAGGGAACTACGAGCAGTACTTC. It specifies CASSLGNYEQYF.

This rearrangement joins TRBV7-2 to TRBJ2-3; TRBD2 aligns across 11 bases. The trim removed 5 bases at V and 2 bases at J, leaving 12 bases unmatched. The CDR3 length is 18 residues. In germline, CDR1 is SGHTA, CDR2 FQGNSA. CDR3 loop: CASSLSTSGGPSTDTQYF. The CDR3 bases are TGTGCCAGCAGCCTATCTACTAGCGGGGGCCCTTCCACAGATACGCAGTATTTT. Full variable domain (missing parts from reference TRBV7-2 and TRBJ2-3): GAGVSQSPSNKVTEKGKDVELRCDPISGHTALYWYRQSLGQGLEFLIYFQGNSAPDKSGLPSDRFSAERTGGSVSTLTIQRTQQEDSAVYLCASSLSTSGGPSTDTQYFGPGTRLTVL.

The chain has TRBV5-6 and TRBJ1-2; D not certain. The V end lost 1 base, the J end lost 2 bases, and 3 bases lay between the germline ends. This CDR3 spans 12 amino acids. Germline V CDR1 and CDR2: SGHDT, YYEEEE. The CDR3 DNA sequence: TGTGCCAGCAGCTTGACAAACTATGGCTACACCTTC. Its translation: CASSLTNYGYTF.

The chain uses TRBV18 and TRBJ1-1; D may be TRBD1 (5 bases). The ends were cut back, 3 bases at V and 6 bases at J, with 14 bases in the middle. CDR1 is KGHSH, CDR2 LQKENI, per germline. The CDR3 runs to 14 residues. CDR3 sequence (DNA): TGTGCCAGCTCACCGGGCCAGGGCAGCGCTGAAGCTTTCTTT. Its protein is CASSPGQGSAEAFF.